The sequence of this T cell receptor (beta chain) was determined in a study of T cell repertoires in cytomegalovirus infection. Study in general: It was recently identified HLA-C-restricted and well-studied HLA-B-restricted CMV epitopes that the study used. CMV infection together with matching HLA type was indicated by public TCR beta signatures. Study results and caveats: Identification of carriers of CMV plus the relevant HLA was achieved through cumulative public TCR beta family frequency. Ex vivo, HLA-C-restricted CMV-specific TCR beta clonotypes prevailed over the rest of the response.

Concerning this clonotype: The target antigen is unknown.

Trimming cost V 8 bases and J 1 base, with 11 bases left between them. Germline-derived CDR1 and CDR2 are ENHRY and SYGVKD. This CDR3 has 14 amino acids. TCRdb called the reads again in MiXCR, with one record for every CDR3 protein. Found here are about 24,000 distinct CDR3 sequences, under 25% of them singletons; the top ten hold roughly nine tenths. This TCR came from a human donor in good health (CMV status not recorded). Some clones in this sample may be carry-over from other donors' samples. The chain carries TRBV10-3 and TRBJ2-2, with D possibly matching TRBD2 (5 bases). This specimen was CD8+ T cells from cultured PBMCs, taken from culture after CMV antigen stimulation. The CDR3 region is CAILAGENTGELFF. DNA of the CDR3: TGTGCCATCCTAGCCGGAGAGAACACCGGGGAGCTGTTTTTT.